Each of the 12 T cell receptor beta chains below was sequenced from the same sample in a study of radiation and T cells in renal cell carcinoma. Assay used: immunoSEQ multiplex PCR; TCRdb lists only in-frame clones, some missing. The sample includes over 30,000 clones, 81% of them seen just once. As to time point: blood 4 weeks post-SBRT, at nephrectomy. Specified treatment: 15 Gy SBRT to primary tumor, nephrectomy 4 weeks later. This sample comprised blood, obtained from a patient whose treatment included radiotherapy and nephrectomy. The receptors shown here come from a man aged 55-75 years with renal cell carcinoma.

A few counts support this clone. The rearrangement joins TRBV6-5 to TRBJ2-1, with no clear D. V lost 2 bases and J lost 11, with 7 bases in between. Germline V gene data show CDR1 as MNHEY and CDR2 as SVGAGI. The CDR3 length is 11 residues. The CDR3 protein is CASSYVGKQFF. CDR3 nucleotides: TGTGCCAGCAGTTACGTTGGTAAGCAGTTCTTC.

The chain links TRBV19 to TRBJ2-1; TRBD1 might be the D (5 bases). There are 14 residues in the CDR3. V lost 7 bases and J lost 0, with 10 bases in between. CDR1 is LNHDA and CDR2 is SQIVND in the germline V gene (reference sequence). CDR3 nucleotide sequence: TGTGCCAGTATTGGACATGGCTCCTACAATGAGCAGTTCTTC. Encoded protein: CASIGHGSYNEQFF.

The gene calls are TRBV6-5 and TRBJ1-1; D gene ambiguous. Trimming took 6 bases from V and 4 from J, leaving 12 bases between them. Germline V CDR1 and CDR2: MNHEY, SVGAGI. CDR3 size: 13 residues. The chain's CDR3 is CASRRRVATEAFF. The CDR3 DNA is TGTGCCAGCAGGCGGAGGGTGGCCACTGAAGCTTTCTTT.

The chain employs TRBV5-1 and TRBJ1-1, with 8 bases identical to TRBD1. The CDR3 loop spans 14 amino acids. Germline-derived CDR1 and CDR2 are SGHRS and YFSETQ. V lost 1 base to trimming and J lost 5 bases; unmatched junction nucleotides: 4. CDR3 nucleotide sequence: TGCGCCAGCAGCTTGCTGACAGGGGAAACTGAAGCTTTCTTT. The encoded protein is CASSLLTGETEAFF.

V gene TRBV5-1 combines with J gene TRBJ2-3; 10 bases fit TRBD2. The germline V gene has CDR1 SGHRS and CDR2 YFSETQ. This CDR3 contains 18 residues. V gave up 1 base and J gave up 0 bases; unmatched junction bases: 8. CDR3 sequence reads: CASSLQLAGKTSTDTQYF. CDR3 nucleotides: TGCGCCAGCAGCTTGCAACTAGCGGGAAAAACTAGCACAGATACGCAGTATTTT.

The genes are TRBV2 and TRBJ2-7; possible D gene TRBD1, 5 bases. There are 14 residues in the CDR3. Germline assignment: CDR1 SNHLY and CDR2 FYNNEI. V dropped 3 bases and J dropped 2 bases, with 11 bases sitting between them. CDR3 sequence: CASSDTGIPYEQYF. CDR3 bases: TGTGCCAGCAGTGACACAGGTATCCCCTACGAGCAGTACTTC.

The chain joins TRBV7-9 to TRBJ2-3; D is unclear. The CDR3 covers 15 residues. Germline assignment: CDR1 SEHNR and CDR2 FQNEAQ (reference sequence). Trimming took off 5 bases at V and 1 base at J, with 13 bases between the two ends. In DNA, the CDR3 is TGTGCCAGCAGCCCCGGAAGCCCCGGCACAGATACGCAGTATTTT. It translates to CASSPGSPGTDTQYF.

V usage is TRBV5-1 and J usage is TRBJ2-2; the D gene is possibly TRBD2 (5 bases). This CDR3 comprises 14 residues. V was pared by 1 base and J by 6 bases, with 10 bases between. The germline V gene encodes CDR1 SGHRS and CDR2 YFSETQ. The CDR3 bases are TGCGCCAGCAGCTTGATCGGGATGGCCGGGGAGCTGTTTTTT. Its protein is CASSLIGMAGELFF.

CDR3 region: CASSLSIVRGGHGYTF. The CDR3 DNA follows: TGTGCCAGCAGTTTATCGATAGTCCGTGGAGGCCATGGCTACACCTTC. This rearrangement joins TRBV27 to TRBJ1-2; D is unresolved. V was cut by 0 bases and J by 6 bases, with 17 bases left in between. The CDR3 extends over 16 amino acids. In germline, CDR1 is MNHEY, CDR2 SMNVEV (reference sequence).

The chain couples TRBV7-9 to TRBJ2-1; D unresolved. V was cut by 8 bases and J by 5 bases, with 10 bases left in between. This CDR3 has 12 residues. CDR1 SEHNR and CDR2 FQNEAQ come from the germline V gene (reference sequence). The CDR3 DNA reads TGTGCCAGCGAAGGACCGAACAATGAGCAGTTCTTC. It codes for CASEGPNNEQFF.

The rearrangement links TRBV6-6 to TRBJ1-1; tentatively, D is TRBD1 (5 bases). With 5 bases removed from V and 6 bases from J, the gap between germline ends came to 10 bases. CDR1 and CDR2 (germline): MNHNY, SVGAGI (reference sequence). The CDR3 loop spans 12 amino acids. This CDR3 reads CASSTRGSEAFF. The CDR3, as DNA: TGTGCCAGCAGTACCCGGGGCTCTGAAGCTTTCTTT.

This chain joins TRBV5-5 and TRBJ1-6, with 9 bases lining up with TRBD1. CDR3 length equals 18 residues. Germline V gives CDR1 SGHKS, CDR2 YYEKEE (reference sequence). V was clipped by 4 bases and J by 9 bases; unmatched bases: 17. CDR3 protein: CASSPRFYGTGQSSPLHF. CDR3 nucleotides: TGTGCCAGCAGCCCAAGATTTTACGGGACAGGGCAAAGTTCACCCCTCCACTTT.